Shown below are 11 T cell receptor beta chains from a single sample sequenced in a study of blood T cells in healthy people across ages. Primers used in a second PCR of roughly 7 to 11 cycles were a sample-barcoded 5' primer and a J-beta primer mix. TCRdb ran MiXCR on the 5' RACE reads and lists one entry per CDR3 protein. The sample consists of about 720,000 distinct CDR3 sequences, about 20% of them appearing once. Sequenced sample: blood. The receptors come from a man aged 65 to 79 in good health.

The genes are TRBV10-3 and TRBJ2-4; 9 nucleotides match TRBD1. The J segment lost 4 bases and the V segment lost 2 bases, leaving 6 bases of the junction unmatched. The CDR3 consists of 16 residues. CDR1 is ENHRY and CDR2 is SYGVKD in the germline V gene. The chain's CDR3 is CAISEEGTGRKNIQYF. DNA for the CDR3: TGTGCCATCAGTGAGGAGGGGACAGGGCGGAAAAACATTCAGTACTTC.

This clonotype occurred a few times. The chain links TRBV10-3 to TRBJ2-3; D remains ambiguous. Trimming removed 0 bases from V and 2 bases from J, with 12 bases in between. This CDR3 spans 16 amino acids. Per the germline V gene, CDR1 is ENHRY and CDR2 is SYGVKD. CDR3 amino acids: CAISESVGFDTDTQYF. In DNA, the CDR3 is TGTGCCATCAGTGAGTCCGTAGGGTTTGACACAGATACGCAGTATTTT.

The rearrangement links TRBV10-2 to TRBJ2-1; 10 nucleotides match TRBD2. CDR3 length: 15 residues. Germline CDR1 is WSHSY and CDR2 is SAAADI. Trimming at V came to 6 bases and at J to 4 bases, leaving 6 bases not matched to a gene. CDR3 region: CASRPGTSEYNEQFF. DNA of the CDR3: TGCGCCAGCAGGCCGGGGACTAGCGAATACAATGAGCAGTTCTTC.

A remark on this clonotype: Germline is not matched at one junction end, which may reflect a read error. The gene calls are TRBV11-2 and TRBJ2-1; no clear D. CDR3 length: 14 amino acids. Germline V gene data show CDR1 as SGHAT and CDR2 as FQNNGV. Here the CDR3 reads CASSLALANNVQFF. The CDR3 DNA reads TGTGCCAGCAGCTTGGCACTGGCAAACAATGTGCAGTTCTTC.

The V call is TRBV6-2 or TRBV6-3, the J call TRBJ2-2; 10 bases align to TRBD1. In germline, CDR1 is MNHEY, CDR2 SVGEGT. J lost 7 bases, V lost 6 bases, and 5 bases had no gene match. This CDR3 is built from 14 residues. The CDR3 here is CASRTGGANGELFF. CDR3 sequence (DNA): TGTGCCAGCAGGACAGGGGGCGCGAACGGGGAGCTGTTTTTT.

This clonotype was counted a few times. Here the CDR3 reads CASSDLGLAGNPIYNEQFF. CDR3 DNA sequence: TGTGCCAGCAGCGATTTGGGACTAGCGGGAAATCCCATATACAATGAGCAGTTCTTC. V and J are TRBV5-5 and TRBJ2-1; 13 bases map to TRBD2. Germline V gene data show CDR1 as SGHKS and CDR2 as YYEKEE (reference sequence). The CDR3 runs 19 residues. The junction had 14 bases not matched to a gene; V was cut back by 4 bases and J by 4 bases.

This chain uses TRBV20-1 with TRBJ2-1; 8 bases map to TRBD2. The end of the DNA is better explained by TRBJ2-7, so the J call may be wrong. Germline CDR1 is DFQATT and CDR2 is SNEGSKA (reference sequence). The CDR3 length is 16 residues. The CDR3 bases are TGCAGTGCTAGAGATGGGCAGCGGGGGCTCTCCTACGAGCAGTACTTC. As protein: CSARDGQRGLSYEQYF.

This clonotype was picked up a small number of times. The CDR3 coding sequence is TGTGCCAGCAGCTTAGCACAGGGGCGGTTCACTGAAGCTTTCTTT. This codes for CASSLAQGRFTEAFF. This chain joins TRBV7-9 and TRBJ1-1, with 7 bases fitting TRBD1. The CDR3 runs 15 residues. Unmatched junction bases numbered 5, after V lost 0 bases and J lost 4 bases. Per germline, CDR1 SEHNR and CDR2 FQNEAQ (reference sequence).

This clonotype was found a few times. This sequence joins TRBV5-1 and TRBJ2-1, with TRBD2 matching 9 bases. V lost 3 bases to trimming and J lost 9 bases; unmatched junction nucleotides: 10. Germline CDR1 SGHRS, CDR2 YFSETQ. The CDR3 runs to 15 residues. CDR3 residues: CASSYSGTSSAEQFF. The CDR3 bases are TGCGCCAGCAGCTACTCCGGGACTAGCAGTGCTGAGCAGTTCTTC.

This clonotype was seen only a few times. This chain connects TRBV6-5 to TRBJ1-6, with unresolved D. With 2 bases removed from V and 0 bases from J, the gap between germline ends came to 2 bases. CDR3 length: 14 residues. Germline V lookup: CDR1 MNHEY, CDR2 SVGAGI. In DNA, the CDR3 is TGTGCCAGCAGTTACGGCTCCTATAATTCACCCCTCCACTTT. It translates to CASSYGSYNSPLHF.

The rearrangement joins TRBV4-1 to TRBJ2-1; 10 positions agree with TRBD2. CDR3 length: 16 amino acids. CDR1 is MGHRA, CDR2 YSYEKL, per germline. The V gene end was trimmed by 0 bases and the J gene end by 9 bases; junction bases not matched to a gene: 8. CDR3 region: CASSQEGGLADTEQFF. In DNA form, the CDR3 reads TGCGCCAGCAGCCAAGAAGGAGGACTAGCGGACACTGAGCAGTTCTTC.